This TCR beta chain comes out of a study of blood T cell repertoires in COVID-19. About the study: Sources were T cells, B-cell-depleted T cells, or PBMCs; the material itself was cDNA or gDNA.

Original processing notes: Estimation of nucleated cell counts was performed using reference gene primer amplification. Libraries were prepared by immunoSEQ multiplex PCR; TCRdb keeps only in-frame clonotypes and omits some of them. Clone size and the V and J calls come from that table; the DNA yielded D and trimming. The table lists approximately 140,000 clones, more than 80% of them singletons. The specimen was peripheral blood. This TCR was sampled from a young man with COVID-19, enrolled during active disease.

The CDR3 here is CATLGVRNEQYF. DNA of the CDR3: TGTGCCACCTTAGGGGTACGCAACGAGCAGTACTTC. The chain has TRBV10-3 and TRBJ2-7, with D tentatively TRBD1 (5 bases). The V gene lost 10 bases and the J gene lost 5 bases, with 15 bases spanning the gap. Germline V gives CDR1 ENHRY, CDR2 SYGVKD. CDR3 length: 12 residues.